The 28 T cell receptor beta chains in this list originate from one sample, sequenced in a study of cytomegalovirus exposure and HLA in healthy donors. PCR used 60 Vbeta primers and 13 Jbeta primers. Sequenced by immunoSEQ multiplex PCR; TCRdb stores in-frame clones only, minus some. This sample yields 220,000 or so clones, of which around four fifths are seen a single time; about 1.5% belongs to the top ten. The sequenced sample consisted of PBMCs. The receptors shown here come from a man in his forties or fifties in good health and CMV-seronegative.

Only one count was recorded for this clone. The genes are TRBV18 and TRBJ2-1; D may be TRBD1 (5 bases). Trimming left V 5 bases short and J 4 bases short, with 15 bases between. This CDR3 region has 15 residues. CDR1 is KGHSH, CDR2 LQKENI, per germline. The CDR3 region has the DNA TGTGCCAGCTCAACGACGACAGTTTCGTACAATGAGCAGTTCTTC. Its translation is CASSTTTVSYNEQFF.

V and J are TRBV7-9 and TRBJ2-3; D remains ambiguous. The ends were cut back, 5 bases at V and 0 bases at J, with 6 bases in the middle. Germline V gene data show CDR1 as SEHNR and CDR2 as FQNEAQ (reference sequence). The CDR3 runs 13 residues. The CDR3 bases are TGTGCCAGCAGCCCCTCTAGCACAGATACGCAGTATTTT. It translates to CASSPSSTDTQYF. Supplemented by reference TRBV7-9 and TRBJ2-3, the full variable domain reads DTGVSQNPRHKITKRGQNVTFRCDPISEHNRLYWYRQTLGQGPEFLTYFQNEAQLEKSRLLSDRFSAERPKGSFSTLEIQRTEQGDSAMYLCASSPSSTDTQYFGPGTRLTVL.

The genes are TRBV15 and TRBJ1-5; 9 positions match TRBD1. The V segment lost 0 bases and the J segment 0 bases; nucleotides outside the gene matches: 3. This CDR3 comprises 17 residues. Germline V gene data show CDR1 as LNHNV and CDR2 as YYDKDF (reference sequence). CDR3: CATSRDRGQGSNQPQHF. Here the CDR3 DNA reads TGTGCCACCAGCAGAGATCGGGGACAGGGTAGCAATCAGCCCCAGCATTTT. Combining the CDR3 with reference TRBV15 and TRBJ1-5 gives the whole variable domain DAMVIQNPRYQVTQFGKPVTLSCSQTLNHNVMYWYQQKSSQAPKLLFHYYDKDFNNEADTPDNFQSRRPNTSFCFLDIRSPGLGDTAMYLCATSRDRGQGSNQPQHFGDGTRLSIL.

This clone appeared a single time. The rearrangement uses TRBV19 and TRBJ1-5; 7 bases match TRBD1. The germline CDR1 and CDR2 sequences are LNHDA and SQIVND (reference sequence). The CDR3 consists of 14 residues. J gave up 2 bases and V 2 bases, and 0 bases lay outside the gene matches. Here the CDR3 reads CASSITGGNQPQHF. CDR3 bases: TGTGCCAGTAGTATAACAGGGGGCAATCAGCCCCAGCATTTT. The full variable domain, rest sourced from reference TRBV19 and TRBJ1-5, is DGGITQSPKYLFRKEGQNVTLSCEQNLNHDAMYWYRQDPGQGLRLIYYSQIVNDFQKGDIAEGYSVSREKKESFPLTVTSAQKNPTAFYLCASSITGGNQPQHFGDGTRLSIL.

This chain links TRBV13 with TRBJ2-1; 7 bases are a match to TRBD2. CDR3 size: 16 residues. With V trimmed by 1 base and J by 7 bases, 10 bases remained unmatched. Per germline, CDR1 PRHDT and CDR2 FYEKMQ (reference sequence). CDR3 DNA sequence: TGTGCCAGCAGCTTAGCCGACCTCCGGACTAGAAATGAGCAGTTCTTC. The encoded protein is CASSLADLRTRNEQFF.

J is TRBJ2-1 and V is TRBV5-1; possibly TRBD1 for D (8 bases). The germline gives CDR1 SGHRS, CDR2 YFSETQ. Trimming shortened V by 2 bases and J by 10 bases, and 19 bases separated the two germline ends. This CDR3 spans 15 amino acids. The CDR3 coding sequence is TGCGCCAGCAGCTTCGGACAGGGAGGGGCTAGGGAGCAGTTCTTC. Protein product: CASSFGQGGAREQFF.

The chain employs TRBV2 and TRBJ1-5; perhaps TRBD1 as D (6 bases). Trimming removed 8 bases from V and 3 bases from J, with 11 bases in between. Germline V lookup: CDR1 SNHLY, CDR2 FYNNEI. The CDR3 consists of 13 residues. CDR3 loop: CASGQGFNQPQHF. CDR3 bases: TGTGCCAGCGGGCAGGGGTTCAATCAGCCCCAGCATTTT.

Only a few counts were recorded for this clone. This chain connects TRBV25-1 to TRBJ2-2; the D is unclear. The V end was cut by 2 bases, the J end by 3 bases, with 7 bases between. This CDR3 is 14 amino acids long. The germline V gene has CDR1 MGHDK and CDR2 SYGVNS. The CDR3 sequence is CASSENFYTGELFF. The CDR3 bases are TGTGCCAGCAGTGAAAACTTTTACACCGGGGAGCTGTTTTTT.

The chain is built from TRBV2 and TRBJ2-1, with D perhaps TRBD2 (5 bases). Germline V gene sequence: CDR1 SNHLY, CDR2 FYNNEI. This CDR3 is built from 13 residues. V was trimmed by 3 bases and J by 9 bases, leaving 12 bases between them. In DNA, the CDR3 is TGTGCCAGCAGTGAGTTTGAAGGGAGTGAGCAGTTCTTC. Translated, it gives CASSEFEGSEQFF.

The chain uses TRBV7-9 and TRBJ2-5, with D uncertain. V was pared by 7 bases and J by 5 bases, with 8 bases between. Germline V gene data show CDR1 as SEHNR and CDR2 as FQNEAQ (reference sequence). There are 11 residues in the CDR3. CDR3 nucleotide sequence: TGTGCCAGCACCAACTCGGAGACCCAGTACTTC. Translation gives CASTNSETQYF.

This clone was detected once. The J gene is TRBJ2-1, the V gene TRBV7-3, with 7 bases identical to TRBD2. Unmatched junction bases numbered 6, after V lost 2 bases and J lost 5 bases. This CDR3 comprises 15 residues. Germline V gives CDR1 SGHTA, CDR2 FQGTGA. The CDR3 is CASSLRLASHNEQFF. The CDR3 bases are TGTGCCAGCAGCTTACGACTAGCTTCCCACAATGAGCAGTTCTTC.

V gene TRBV28 combines with J gene TRBJ1-4; D not certain. V was shortened by 3 bases and J by 6 bases, with 17 bases between the two germline ends. This CDR3 is built from 16 residues. CDR1 is MDHEN, CDR2 SYDVKM, per germline. The CDR3 nucleotides read TGTGCCAGCAGTTTCTCTCGGAGCCTCGGGGATGAAAAACTGTTTTTT. Protein sequence: CASSFSRSLGDEKLFF.

The gene calls are TRBV5-1 and TRBJ2-5; TRBD2 matches at 7 bases. CDR1 and CDR2 (germline): SGHRS, YFSETQ. The CDR3 contains 14 residues. Trimming removed 0 bases from V and 5 bases from J; junction bases left unmatched: 4. DNA for the CDR3: TGCGCCAGCAGCTTGGGACTAGCTGGGGAGACCCAGTACTTC. Protein product: CASSLGLAGETQYF.

The chain uses TRBV6-5 and TRBJ2-7, with a weak D call TRBD2 (5 bases). V shed 4 bases and J shed 3 bases, with 10 bases lying between them. This CDR3 comprises 13 residues. CDR1 is MNHEY, CDR2 SVGAGI, per germline. The CDR3: CASSSPGYYEQYF. In nucleotides, the CDR3 is TGTGCCAGCAGTTCACCGGGGTACTACGAGCAGTACTTC.

The rearrangement uses TRBV5-4 and TRBJ2-3; TRBD1 might be the D (6 bases). CDR1 and CDR2 (germline): SGHNT, YYREEE (reference sequence). The CDR3 sequence is 16 residues long. The germline V and J ends were trimmed by 4 bases and 2 bases, with 17 bases remaining between them. The DNA for the CDR3 is TGTGCCAGCAGCCCGATACAGGGTCGGGTCACAGATACGCAGTATTTT. This sequence encodes CASSPIQGRVTDTQYF.

CDR3 residues: CAWKGESSYNEQFF. The CDR3 nucleotides read TGTGCCTGGAAGGGGGAAAGCTCCTACAATGAGCAGTTCTTC. V gene TRBV30 combines with J gene TRBJ2-1; a possible D gene is TRBD1 (6 bases). V was clipped by 4 bases and J by 0 bases, with 10 bases between them. In germline, CDR1 is GTSNPN, CDR2 SVGIG (reference sequence). CDR3 length: 14 residues.

This clone was found once. The chain uses TRBV7-7 and TRBJ2-7, with D possibly being TRBD1 (6 bases). V lost 5 bases and J 6 bases, leaving 23 bases between the germline ends. From germline, CDR1 is SSHAT and CDR2 FNYEAQ (reference sequence). This CDR3 contains 16 residues. Written as DNA, the CDR3 is TGTGCCAGCAGCCCCGGACAGCATGCTTTACTCTCCGAGCAGTACTTC. The encoded protein is CASSPGQHALLSEQYF.

V usage is TRBV28 and J usage is TRBJ2-2; a possible D gene is TRBD1 (6 bases). Germline CDR1 is MDHEN and CDR2 is SYDVKM. The CDR3 is 16 amino acids. V lost 4 bases to trimming and J lost 1 base, with 13 bases between them. CDR3 coding DNA: TGTGCCAGCAGTTCGACCCCGACAGGGAACACCGGGGAGCTGTTTTTT. Translated: CASSSTPTGNTGELFF.

Regarding this clone: The same CDR3 is also encoded by other DNA sequences in this sample. The chain has TRBV5-1 and TRBJ2-1, with 8 positions matching TRBD1. J gave up 4 bases and V 0 bases, and 0 bases lay outside the gene matches. CDR3 length equals 14 residues. CDR1 is SGHRS and CDR2 is YFSETQ in the germline V gene. This CDR3 reads CASSLGQGYNEQFF. CDR3 coding DNA: TGCGCCAGCAGCTTGGGACAGGGGTACAATGAGCAGTTCTTC.

This chain links TRBV9 with TRBJ2-2; the match to TRBD2 covers 9 bases. Germline V CDR1 and CDR2: SGDLS, YYNGEE. CDR3 length: 16 residues. Unmatched junction bases numbered 3, after V lost 0 bases and J lost 3 bases. The CDR3 nucleotides read TGTGCCAGCAGCGTAGTTGCGGGAGGGTACACCGGGGAGCTGTTTTTT. Residues: CASSVVAGGYTGELFF.

This clone was recorded only once. The sample carries other DNA sequences with the same CDR3. The chain employs TRBV27 and TRBJ2-3; 7 nucleotides line up with TRBD1. Germline V lookup: CDR1 MNHEY, CDR2 SMNVEV (reference sequence). The CDR3 runs 13 residues. The V segment lost 6 bases and the J segment 1 base; nucleotides outside the gene matches: 1. The CDR3 DNA reads as TGTGCCAGCAGAACAGGGGGCACAGATACGCAGTATTTT. It translates to CASRTGGTDTQYF.

The rearrangement uses TRBV11-2 and TRBJ2-3, with D unclear. CDR1 is SGHAT and CDR2 is FQNNGV in the germline V gene. V lost 0 bases to trimming and J lost 3 bases, with 10 bases between them. This CDR3 has 15 amino acids. The CDR3 sequence is CASSLESRATDTQYF. The CDR3 nucleotides read TGTGCCAGCAGCTTAGAATCCCGAGCAACAGATACGCAGTATTTT.

This chain joins TRBV4-1 and TRBJ2-7; 9 bases line up with TRBD1. CDR3 length equals 15 residues. Germline trimming cut 3 bases from V and 2 bases from J; bases unmatched to any gene: 5. Germline-derived CDR1 and CDR2 are MGHRA and YSYEKL. The CDR3 coding sequence is TGCGCCAGCAGCCACCCGGGACAGGGAGCCTACGAGCAGTACTTC. Residues: CASSHPGQGAYEQYF.

The chain carries TRBV19 and TRBJ1-5; D perhaps matches TRBD1 (6 bases). Germline V gives CDR1 LNHDA, CDR2 SQIVND (reference sequence). V lost 3 bases and J 5 bases, leaving 20 bases between the germline ends. This CDR3 has 17 amino acids. The CDR3 nucleotides read TGTGCCAGTAGTATTGGGTTAAGGACACAGGGATATCAGCCCCAGCATTTT. Translating it yields CASSIGLRTQGYQPQHF.

The rearrangement joins TRBV28 to TRBJ2-1, with 12 bases matching TRBD2. Germline V gene lookup returns CDR1 MDHEN and CDR2 SYDVKM. Trimming cost V 5 bases and J 13 bases; bases outside gene matches: 9. The length of the CDR3 is 14 residues. CDR3 DNA sequence: TGTGCCAGCAGTGAACTAGCGGGGGGTTTTGAACAGTTCTTC. This sequence encodes CASSELAGGFEQFF.

The rearrangement joins TRBV5-1 to TRBJ2-1, with TRBD2 identical over 9 bases. V trimming: 4 bases; J trimming: 4 bases; junction bases outside the gene matches: 12. Germline V gives CDR1 SGHRS, CDR2 YFSETQ. This CDR3 spans 17 amino acids. The CDR3: CASSPGRSSGGYNEQFF. CDR3 bases: TGCGCCAGCAGCCCCGGTAGGAGTAGCGGGGGTTACAATGAGCAGTTCTTC.

The gene calls are TRBV5-5 and TRBJ2-2; maybe TRBD1 (6 bases). The length of the CDR3 is 16 residues. V lost 4 bases, J lost 0 bases, and 13 bases lay in between. Germline assignment: CDR1 SGHKS and CDR2 YYEKEE (reference sequence). CDR3 protein: CASSPRQDTNTGELFF. The CDR3 nucleotides read TGTGCCAGCAGCCCCAGACAGGATACGAACACCGGGGAGCTGTTTTTT.

This chain joins TRBV6-1 and TRBJ2-3, with D perhaps matching TRBD1 (6 bases). From germline, CDR1 is MNHNS and CDR2 SASEGT. The CDR3 loop spans 15 amino acids. Trimming removed 2 bases from V and 4 bases from J, with 13 bases in between. CDR3 sequence (DNA): TGTGCCAGCAGTGAACAATTCCAGGGGCCAGATACGCAGTATTTT. As protein: CASSEQFQGPDTQYF.